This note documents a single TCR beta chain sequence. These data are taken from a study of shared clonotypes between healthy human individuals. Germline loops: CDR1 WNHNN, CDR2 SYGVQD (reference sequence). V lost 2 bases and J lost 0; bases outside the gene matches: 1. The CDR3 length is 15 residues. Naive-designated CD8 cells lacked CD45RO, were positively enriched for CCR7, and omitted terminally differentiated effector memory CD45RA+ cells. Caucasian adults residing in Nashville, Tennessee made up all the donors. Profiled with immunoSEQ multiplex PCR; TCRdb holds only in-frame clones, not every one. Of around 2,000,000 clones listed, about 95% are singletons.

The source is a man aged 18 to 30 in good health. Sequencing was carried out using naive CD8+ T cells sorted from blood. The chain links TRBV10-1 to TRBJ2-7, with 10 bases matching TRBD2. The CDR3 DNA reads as TGCGCCAGCAGTGAGGGACTAGCGGCCTCCTACGAGCAGTACTTC. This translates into CASSEGLAASYEQYF.